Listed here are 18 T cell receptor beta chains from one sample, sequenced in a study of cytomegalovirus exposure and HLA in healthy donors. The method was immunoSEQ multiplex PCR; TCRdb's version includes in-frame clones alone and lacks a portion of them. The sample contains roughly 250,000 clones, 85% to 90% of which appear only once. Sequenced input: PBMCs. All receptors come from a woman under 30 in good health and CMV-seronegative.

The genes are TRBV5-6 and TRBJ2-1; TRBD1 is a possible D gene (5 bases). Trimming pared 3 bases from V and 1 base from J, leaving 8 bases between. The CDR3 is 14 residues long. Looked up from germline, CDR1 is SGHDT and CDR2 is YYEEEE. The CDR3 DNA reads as TGTGCCAGCAGCTCGCAGGGTTCCTACAATGAGCAGTTCTTC. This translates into CASSSQGSYNEQFF.

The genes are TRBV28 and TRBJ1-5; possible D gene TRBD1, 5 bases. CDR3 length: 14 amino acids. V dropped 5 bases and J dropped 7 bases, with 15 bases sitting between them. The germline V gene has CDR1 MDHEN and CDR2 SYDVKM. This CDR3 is CASSRGGGSQPQHF. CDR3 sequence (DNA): TGTGCCAGCAGTCGCGGCGGGGGATCCCAGCCCCAGCATTTT.

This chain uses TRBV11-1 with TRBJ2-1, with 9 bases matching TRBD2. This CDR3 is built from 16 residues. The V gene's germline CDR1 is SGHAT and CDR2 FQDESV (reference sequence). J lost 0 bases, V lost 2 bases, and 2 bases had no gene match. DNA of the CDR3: TGTGCCAGCAGCTTATTGCGGGGGGGCTCCTACAATGAGCAGTTCTTC. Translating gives CASSLLRGGSYNEQFF.

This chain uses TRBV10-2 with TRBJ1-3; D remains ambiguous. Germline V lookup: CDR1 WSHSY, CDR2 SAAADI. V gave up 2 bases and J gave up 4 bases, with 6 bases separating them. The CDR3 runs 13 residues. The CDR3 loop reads CASSETEGNTIYF. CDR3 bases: TGCGCCAGCAGTGAGACAGAAGGAAACACCATATATTTT.

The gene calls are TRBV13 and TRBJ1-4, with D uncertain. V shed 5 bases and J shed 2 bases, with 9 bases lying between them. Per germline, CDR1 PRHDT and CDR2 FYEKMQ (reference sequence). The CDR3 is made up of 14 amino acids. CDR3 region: CASSLSGTNEKLFF. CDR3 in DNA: TGTGCCAGCAGCCTATCGGGGACTAATGAAAAACTGTTTTTT.

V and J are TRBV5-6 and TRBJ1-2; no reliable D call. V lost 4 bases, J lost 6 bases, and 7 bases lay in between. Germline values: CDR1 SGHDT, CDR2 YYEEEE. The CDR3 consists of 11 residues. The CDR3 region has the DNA TGTGCCAGCAGCGCCGGGGATGGCTACACCTTC. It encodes CASSAGDGYTF.

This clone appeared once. This CDR3 is CASSLSDRNSGNTIYF. In DNA, the CDR3 is TGCGCCAGCAGCTTAAGCGACAGGAACTCTGGAAACACCATATATTTT. V gene TRBV5-1 combines with J gene TRBJ1-3; weak D call: TRBD1 (6 bases). Germline V CDR1 and CDR2: SGHRS, YFSETQ. V was pared by 2 bases and J by 0 bases, with 12 bases between. The CDR3 consists of 16 residues.

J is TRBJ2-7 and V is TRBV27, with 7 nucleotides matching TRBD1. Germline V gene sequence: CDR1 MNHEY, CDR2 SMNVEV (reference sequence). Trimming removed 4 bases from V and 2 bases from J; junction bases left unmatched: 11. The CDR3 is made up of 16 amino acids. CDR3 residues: CASSSSTGDVTYEQYF. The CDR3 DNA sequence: TGTGCCAGCAGTTCCTCAACAGGGGACGTAACCTACGAGCAGTACTTC.

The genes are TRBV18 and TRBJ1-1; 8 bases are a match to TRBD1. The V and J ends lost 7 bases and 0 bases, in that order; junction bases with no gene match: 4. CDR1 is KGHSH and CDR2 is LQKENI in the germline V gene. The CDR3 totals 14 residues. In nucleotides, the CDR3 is TGTGCCAGCTTGGACAGGGTTATGAACACTGAAGCTTTCTTT. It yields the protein CASLDRVMNTEAFF.

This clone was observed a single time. The CDR3 protein is CASSLTSGGTYNEQFF. The CDR3 DNA sequence: TGTGCCAGCAGTCTGACTAGCGGGGGGACTTACAATGAGCAGTTCTTC. J is TRBJ2-1 and V is TRBV6-6; 13 nucleotides match TRBD2. This CDR3 contains 16 residues. The V and J ends lost 5 bases and 4 bases, in that order; junction bases with no gene match: 5. Germline V gene sequence: CDR1 MNHNY, CDR2 SVGAGI (reference sequence).

CDR3 loop: CASSQVSTGDNSPLHF. The CDR3 DNA is TGCGCCAGCAGCCAAGTCTCTACAGGGGATAATTCACCCCTCCACTTT. V gene TRBV4-3 combines with J gene TRBJ1-6; the match to TRBD1 covers 7 bases. Germline loops: CDR1 LGHNA, CDR2 YSLEER. The CDR3 is 16 residues long. The trim removed 1 base at V and 5 bases at J, leaving 5 bases unmatched.

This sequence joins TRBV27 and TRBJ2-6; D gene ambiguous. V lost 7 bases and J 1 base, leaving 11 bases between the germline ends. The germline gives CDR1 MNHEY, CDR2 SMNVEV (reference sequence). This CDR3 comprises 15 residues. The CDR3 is CASTVEWSGANVLTF. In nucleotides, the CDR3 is TGTGCCAGCACCGTAGAGTGGTCTGGGGCCAACGTCCTGACTTTC.

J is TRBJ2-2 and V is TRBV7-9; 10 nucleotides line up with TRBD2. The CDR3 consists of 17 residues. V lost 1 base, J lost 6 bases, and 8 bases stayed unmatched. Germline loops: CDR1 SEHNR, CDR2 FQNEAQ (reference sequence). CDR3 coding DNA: TGTGCCAGCAGCTTAGTCTCTACTAGCGGGGTGTCCGGGGAGCTGTTTTTT. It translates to CASSLVSTSGVSGELFF.

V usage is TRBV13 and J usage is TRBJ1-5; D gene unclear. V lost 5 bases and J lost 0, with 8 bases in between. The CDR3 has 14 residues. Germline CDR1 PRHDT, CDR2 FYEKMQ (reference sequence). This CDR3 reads CASSMGDSNQPQHF. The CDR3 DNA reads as TGTGCCAGCAGCATGGGAGATAGCAATCAGCCCCAGCATTTT.

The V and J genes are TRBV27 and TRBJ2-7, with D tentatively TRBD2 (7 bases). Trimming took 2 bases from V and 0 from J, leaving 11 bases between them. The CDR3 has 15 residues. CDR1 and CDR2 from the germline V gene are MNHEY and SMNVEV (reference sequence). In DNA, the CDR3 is TGTGCCAGCAGTTTAGGGGGGGCGCGCTCCTACGAGCAGTACTTC. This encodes CASSLGGARSYEQYF.

CDR3 DNA: TGTGCCAGCAGACCTTCCCGACGGAGAATGAACACTGAAGCTTTCTTT. Its protein product is CASRPSRRRMNTEAFF. This chain links TRBV6-6 with TRBJ1-1, with no clear D. V was pared by 6 bases and J by 0 bases, with 17 bases between. This CDR3 region has 16 residues. CDR1 and CDR2 (germline): MNHNY, SVGAGI (reference sequence).

The CDR3 coding sequence is TGTGCCAGCAGCTTAGGCCTAGCGTCCTCAGATACGCAGTATTTT. This codes for CASSLGLASSDTQYF. The genes are TRBV7-9 and TRBJ2-3; weak D call: TRBD2 (6 bases). Germline lookup yields CDR1 SEHNR and CDR2 FQNEAQ (reference sequence). V was trimmed by 1 base and J by 4 bases, leaving 12 bases between them. This CDR3 contains 15 residues.

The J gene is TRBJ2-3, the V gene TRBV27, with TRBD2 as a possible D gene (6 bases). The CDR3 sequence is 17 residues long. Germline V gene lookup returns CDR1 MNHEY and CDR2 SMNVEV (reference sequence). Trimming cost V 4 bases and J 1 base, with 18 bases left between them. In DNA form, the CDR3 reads TGTGCCAGCAGTTCCCTTCGACTAGTCAGGGGCACAGATACGCAGTATTTT. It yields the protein CASSSLRLVRGTDTQYF.